These T cell receptor beta chains were read from a single sample in a study of vaccination and CD4 T cells after COVID-19. These receptors' targets are unknown. TCRdb redid the calling of the PCR reads with MiXCR, one entry per CDR3 protein. The sample includes approximately 15,000 distinct CDR3 sequences, around 42% seen only once; the top ten take roughly a fifth. This material consisted of CD4+ T cells from blood, cultured in vitro, taken before SARS-CoV-2 vaccination. The receptor set was obtained from a human donor who had recovered from COVID-19. CDR3s include the opening cysteine and the closing phenylalanine or tryptophan. The order of the fields is CDR3 DNA, CDR3 protein, D gene, J gene, CDR3 length, V gene, clone size. D genes are given only for firm matches. Clone size, where shown, is once, few, many, or a class for clones that have expanded.

cdr3_nt: TGTGCCAGCAGTCCCCTGACAGGGAAAGCTACCTACGAGCAGTACTTC
cdr3_aa: CASSPLTGKATYEQYF
d_call: TRBD1
j_call: TRBJ2-7
cdr3_length: 16
v_call: TRBV6-1
clone_size: few

cdr3_nt: TGCAGTGCTCCAAGCCGGTTCACCGGGGAGCTGTTTTTT
cdr3_aa: CSAPSRFTGELFF
d_call: .
j_call: TRBJ2-2
cdr3_length: 13
v_call: TRBV20-1
clone_size: .

cdr3_nt: TGCGCCAGGCGGGACAGGCTAATTGGGACTGAAGCTTTCTTT
cdr3_aa: CARRDRLIGTEAFF
d_call: TRBD1
j_call: TRBJ1-1
cdr3_length: 14
v_call: TRBV10-1
clone_size: few

cdr3_nt: TGTGCCAGCAGCTTATTCGGGGATAGCTACGAGCAGTACTTC
cdr3_aa: CASSLFGDSYEQYF
d_call: .
j_call: TRBJ2-7
cdr3_length: 14
v_call: TRBV11-3
clone_size: .

cdr3_nt: TGTGCCAGTAGTATTGGCCGGGCCACTGAAGCTTTCTTT
cdr3_aa: CASSIGRATEAFF
d_call: .
j_call: TRBJ1-1
cdr3_length: 13
v_call: TRBV19
clone_size: few

cdr3_nt: TGTGCCAGCAGCCCACACACGGGGCCGTACTATGGCTACACCTTC
cdr3_aa: CASSPHTGPYYGYTF
d_call: .
j_call: TRBJ1-2
cdr3_length: 15
v_call: TRBV7-2
clone_size: few

cdr3_nt: TGTGCCTGGAGCGGACTAGCGGGGGGAGAGACCCAGTACTTC
cdr3_aa: CAWSGLAGGETQYF
d_call: TRBD2
j_call: TRBJ2-5
cdr3_length: 14
v_call: TRBV30
clone_size: .

cdr3_nt: TGTGCCAGCAGCGTAGTAGACTGGGGCCTCCGCGGCAATGAGCAGTTCTTC
cdr3_aa: CASSVVDWGLRGNEQFF
d_call: .
j_call: TRBJ2-1
cdr3_length: 17
v_call: TRBV9
clone_size: .

cdr3_nt: TGCAGTGCCGCCCGGGGGGCCACTGGGACCCAGTACTTC
cdr3_aa: CSAARGATGTQYF
d_call: .
j_call: TRBJ2-5
cdr3_length: 13
v_call: TRBV20-1
clone_size: .

cdr3_nt: TGTGCCTGCACGCGGTTTGAAGCTAACTATGGCTACACCTTC
cdr3_aa: CACTRFEANYGYTF
d_call: .
j_call: TRBJ1-2
cdr3_length: 14
v_call: TRBV2
clone_size: .

cdr3_nt: TGTGCCAGCGGGACAGGGGGAGGGAGCTCCTACGAGCAGTACTTC
cdr3_aa: CASGTGGGSSYEQYF
d_call: TRBD1
j_call: TRBJ2-7
cdr3_length: 15
v_call: TRBV6-1
clone_size: .

cdr3_nt: TGCAGTGCGTCGACAGGGTTTAGTGAAGCTTTCTTT
cdr3_aa: CSASTGFSEAFF
d_call: TRBD1
j_call: TRBJ1-1
cdr3_length: 12
v_call: TRBV20-1
clone_size: few

cdr3_nt: TGTGCCAGCAGCTTATACGGGGGCACAGATACGCAGTATTTT
cdr3_aa: CASSLYGGTDTQYF
d_call: .
j_call: TRBJ2-3
cdr3_length: 14
v_call: TRBV7-3
clone_size: once

cdr3_nt: TGCAGTGCTGGGGGAAACACAGATACGCAGTATTTT
cdr3_aa: CSAGGNTDTQYF
d_call: .
j_call: TRBJ2-3
cdr3_length: 12
v_call: TRBV20-1
clone_size: .

cdr3_nt: TGTGCCAGCAGACGGGATAATTCGGGGGTTCCCTACGAGCAGTACTTC
cdr3_aa: CASRRDNSGVPYEQYF
d_call: .
j_call: TRBJ2-7
cdr3_length: 16
v_call: TRBV11-2
clone_size: .

cdr3_nt: TGTGCCAGCAGTTCCCCACTCTGGACCCAGTACTTC
cdr3_aa: CASSSPLWTQYF
d_call: .
j_call: TRBJ2-5
cdr3_length: 12
v_call: TRBV6-5
clone_size: few

cdr3_nt: TGTGCCAGCAGTTACCAGGGTAGGTCGAACACTGAAGCTTTCTTT
cdr3_aa: CASSYQGRSNTEAFF
d_call: .
j_call: TRBJ1-1
cdr3_length: 15
v_call: TRBV6-5
clone_size: .

cdr3_nt: TGCAGTGCTAGAGTGGACGGGTCGAACACCGGGGAGCTGTTTTTT
cdr3_aa: CSARVDGSNTGELFF
d_call: .
j_call: TRBJ2-2
cdr3_length: 15
v_call: TRBV20-1
clone_size: .

cdr3_nt: TGTGCCAGCAGGGCTAGCGGGGCCCGGATACCAAGCTCCTACGAGCAGTACTTC
cdr3_aa: CASRASGARIPSSYEQYF
d_call: TRBD2
j_call: TRBJ2-7
cdr3_length: 18
v_call: TRBV28
clone_size: .

cdr3_nt: TGCAGTGCTAGAGGCAGGGGCGATTGGGACACTGAAGCTTTCTTT
cdr3_aa: CSARGRGDWDTEAFF
d_call: .
j_call: TRBJ1-1
cdr3_length: 15
v_call: TRBV20-1
clone_size: few

cdr3_nt: TGCAGTGCTAGAGATACCCGCAATCAGCCCCAGCATTTT
cdr3_aa: CSARDTRNQPQHF
d_call: .
j_call: TRBJ1-5
cdr3_length: 13
v_call: TRBV20-1
clone_size: few

cdr3_nt: TGTGCCACCAGTGACCCCGGAAGGAGCACAGATACGCAGTATTTT
cdr3_aa: CATSDPGRSTDTQYF
d_call: .
j_call: TRBJ2-3
cdr3_length: 15
v_call: TRBV24-1
clone_size: .

cdr3_nt: TGTGCCAGCAGCCCTAGAAAGACCGGGGAGCTGTTTTTT
cdr3_aa: CASSPRKTGELFF
d_call: .
j_call: TRBJ2-2
cdr3_length: 13
v_call: TRBV27
clone_size: few

cdr3_nt: TGCAGTGCTAGGAACAGGGGGCGCGGCACTGAAGCTTTCTTT
cdr3_aa: CSARNRGRGTEAFF
d_call: TRBD1
j_call: TRBJ1-1
cdr3_length: 14
v_call: TRBV20-1
clone_size: .

cdr3_nt: TGTGCCAGCAGCTCCCGGACCTGGGAGACCCAGTACTTC
cdr3_aa: CASSSRTWETQYF
d_call: .
j_call: TRBJ2-5
cdr3_length: 13
v_call: TRBV11-3
clone_size: .

cdr3_nt: TGTGCCAGCAGCTTAGGGACAACCTATAATTCACCCCTCCACTTT
cdr3_aa: CASSLGTTYNSPLHF
d_call: .
j_call: TRBJ1-6
cdr3_length: 15
v_call: TRBV7-2
clone_size: .

cdr3_nt: TGTGCCAGCAGCTTACTCGAATCACCCCTCCACTTT
cdr3_aa: CASSLLESPLHF
d_call: .
j_call: TRBJ1-6
cdr3_length: 12
v_call: TRBV11-3
clone_size: few

cdr3_nt: TGTGCCAGCAGGCGGACTAGCGGCGCGAAGGAGACCCAGTACTTC
cdr3_aa: CASRRTSGAKETQYF
d_call: TRBD2
j_call: TRBJ2-5
cdr3_length: 15
v_call: TRBV2
clone_size: .

cdr3_nt: TGTGCCAGCAGCTTGGCGGTAGGGAACACTGAAGCTTTCTTT
cdr3_aa: CASSLAVGNTEAFF
d_call: .
j_call: TRBJ1-1
cdr3_length: 14
v_call: TRBV5-4
clone_size: .

cdr3_nt: TGCGCCAGCAGTGAGTCAGGGGACTATGGCTACACCTTC
cdr3_aa: CASSESGDYGYTF
d_call: .
j_call: TRBJ1-2
cdr3_length: 13
v_call: TRBV10-1
clone_size: .

cdr3_nt: TGTGCCAGCAGCCAGGTGGGGCTGGCGGGAGGGATGCAGTATTTT
cdr3_aa: CASSQVGLAGGMQYF
d_call: TRBD2
j_call: TRBJ2-3
cdr3_length: 15
v_call: TRBV4-2
clone_size: .

cdr3_nt: TGTGCCACCTCCCGACAGGGGAACACTGAAGCTTTCTTT
cdr3_aa: CATSRQGNTEAFF
d_call: TRBD1
j_call: TRBJ1-1
cdr3_length: 13
v_call: TRBV28
clone_size: few

cdr3_nt: TGCGCCAGCAGCCAAGACAGGGGACCCTACAATGAGCAGTTCTTC
cdr3_aa: CASSQDRGPYNEQFF
d_call: .
j_call: TRBJ2-1
cdr3_length: 15
v_call: TRBV4-3
clone_size: .

cdr3_nt: TGCGCCAGCAGCCAAGATAGACAGGGGAGTTCACCCCTCCACTTT
cdr3_aa: CASSQDRQGSSPLHF
d_call: TRBD1
j_call: TRBJ1-6
cdr3_length: 15
v_call: TRBV4-3
clone_size: few

cdr3_nt: TGTGCCAGCAGCGGACGGACTAGCGGGAGTTCGAACGAGCAGTACTTC
cdr3_aa: CASSGRTSGSSNEQYF
d_call: TRBD2
j_call: TRBJ2-7
cdr3_length: 16
v_call: TRBV7-2
clone_size: .

cdr3_nt: TGTGCCAGCTCCGAACGTTACTATGGCTACACCTTC
cdr3_aa: CASSERYYGYTF
d_call: .
j_call: TRBJ1-2
cdr3_length: 12
v_call: TRBV11-2
clone_size: large

cdr3_nt: TGTGCCAGCAGTTCCTCCCCCGGCGAGCAGTACTTC
cdr3_aa: CASSSSPGEQYF
d_call: .
j_call: TRBJ2-7
cdr3_length: 12
v_call: TRBV28
clone_size: .

cdr3_nt: TGCAGTGCTAGAGCTCCTGGAAACACCATATATTTT
cdr3_aa: CSARAPGNTIYF
d_call: .
j_call: TRBJ1-3
cdr3_length: 12
v_call: TRBV20-1
clone_size: .

cdr3_nt: TGTGCCAGCAGCGCAAGACGACAGGGCAACGACACTGAAGCTTTCTTT
cdr3_aa: CASSARRQGNDTEAFF
d_call: TRBD1
j_call: TRBJ1-1
cdr3_length: 16
v_call: TRBV7-9
clone_size: .

cdr3_nt: TGTGCCAGCAGGGGGACTGGAAATCAGCCCCAGCATTTT
cdr3_aa: CASRGTGNQPQHF
d_call: .
j_call: TRBJ1-5
cdr3_length: 13
v_call: TRBV12-3/TRBV12-4
clone_size: .

cdr3_nt: TGTGCCTGGGGCCAAACCTACGAGCAGTACTTC
cdr3_aa: CAWGQTYEQYF
d_call: .
j_call: TRBJ2-7
cdr3_length: 11
v_call: TRBV30
clone_size: .

cdr3_nt: TGTGCCAGCAGCTTAACGGGTTCCTATAATTCACCCCTCCACTTT
cdr3_aa: CASSLTGSYNSPLHF
d_call: .
j_call: TRBJ1-6
cdr3_length: 15
v_call: TRBV7-3
clone_size: .

cdr3_nt: TGTGCCAGCAGCGAACCGGGACAGTATGGCTACACCTTC
cdr3_aa: CASSEPGQYGYTF
d_call: TRBD1
j_call: TRBJ1-2
cdr3_length: 13
v_call: TRBV28
clone_size: few

cdr3_nt: TGTGCCAGCAGTTTACGGACTAGCGGGAGGGCCCAAGAGCAGTTCTTC
cdr3_aa: CASSLRTSGRAQEQFF
d_call: TRBD2
j_call: TRBJ2-1
cdr3_length: 16
v_call: TRBV27
clone_size: .

cdr3_nt: TGTGCCAGCCACCGGGACAGGGGTCGAGGGACCCAGTACTTC
cdr3_aa: CASHRDRGRGTQYF
d_call: TRBD1
j_call: TRBJ2-5
cdr3_length: 14
v_call: TRBV28
clone_size: .

cdr3_nt: TGTGCCAGCAGCTCGACAGGGGCCAACGTCCTGACTTTC
cdr3_aa: CASSSTGANVLTF
d_call: .
j_call: TRBJ2-6
cdr3_length: 13
v_call: TRBV11-2
clone_size: once

cdr3_nt: TGTGCCAGCAGCTTAGTAGTGGGGGGCAATCAGCCCCAGCATTTT
cdr3_aa: CASSLVVGGNQPQHF
d_call: .
j_call: TRBJ1-5
cdr3_length: 15
v_call: TRBV7-2
clone_size: .

cdr3_nt: TGTGCCAGCAGTTACGATTGGACAGGCGGGGAACCCCAGCATTTT
cdr3_aa: CASSYDWTGGEPQHF
d_call: TRBD1
j_call: TRBJ1-5
cdr3_length: 15
v_call: TRBV28
clone_size: medium-sized

cdr3_nt: TGTGCCAGCGGGGAACAAACTAGCGGCTTAGAGACCCAGTACTTC
cdr3_aa: CASGEQTSGLETQYF
d_call: TRBD2
j_call: TRBJ2-5
cdr3_length: 15
v_call: TRBV4-2
clone_size: .

cdr3_nt: TGTGCCATCAGTGAGAGGGAGTTGGATGGCTACACCTTC
cdr3_aa: CAISERELDGYTF
d_call: .
j_call: TRBJ1-2
cdr3_length: 13
v_call: TRBV6-1
clone_size: few

cdr3_nt: TGTGCCAGCAGACCCCCGGGACAGGTCTCCTACGAGCAGTACTTC
cdr3_aa: CASRPPGQVSYEQYF
d_call: TRBD1
j_call: TRBJ2-7
cdr3_length: 15
v_call: TRBV6-2/TRBV6-3
clone_size: .